The clone carrying this TCR beta chain turned up a few times. Germline CDR1 reads GTSNPN; CDR2 reads SVGIG (reference sequence). The CDR3 contains 14 residues. Trimming took off 3 bases at V and 5 bases at J, with 16 bases between the two ends. This sample is part of a study of blood T cell repertoires in COVID-19. TCRdb keeps only in-frame clones here, not all; method: immunoSEQ multiplex PCR. The sample has roughly 150,000 clones; around 84% are singletons. The material sequenced was PBMCs or T cells enriched from blood (not recorded which). This sequence originates from a man in his forties who had recovered from COVID-19. The J gene is TRBJ2-5, the V gene TRBV30; D ambiguous. The CDR3 DNA reads TGTGCCTGGAGCCCCGGGTGGAGATCGGAGACCCAGTACTTC. This codes for CAWSPGWRSETQYF.